The 19 T cell receptor beta chains reported below all come from one sample, sequenced in a study of shared clonotypes between healthy human individuals. Sequencing used immunoSEQ multiplex PCR; TCRdb keeps in-frame clones, though not all of them. This sample has over 950,000 clones, with approximately 80% found just once. The sample consisted of memory CD4+ T cells from PBMCs. The subset here: CD45RA-negative fraction. Receptors were obtained from a man younger than 35 in good health. Some clones in this sample may be carry-over from other donors' samples.

The CDR3 spells CASSIAGAGYGYTF. The CDR3 DNA reads as TGTGCCAGCAGCATCGCAGGTGCGGGGTATGGCTACACCTTC. V and J are TRBV11-1 and TRBJ1-2; D unresolved. The germline V and J ends were trimmed by 5 bases and 5 bases, with 15 bases remaining between them. Germline lookup yields CDR1 SGHAT and CDR2 FQDESV (reference sequence). This CDR3 comprises 14 residues.

V gene TRBV6-5 combines with J gene TRBJ1-4; D possibly corresponds to TRBD1 (5 bases). The CDR3 length is 14 residues. From germline, CDR1 is MNHEY and CDR2 SVGAGI. Trimming left V 6 bases short and J 1 base short, with 9 bases between. The CDR3 sequence: CASRDSQTNEKLFF. The CDR3 DNA is TGTGCCAGCAGAGACAGTCAAACTAATGAAAAACTGTTTTTT.

This sequence joins TRBV18 and TRBJ2-1; 13 bases fit TRBD2. The CDR3 covers 14 residues. The germline CDR1 and CDR2 sequences are KGHSH and LQKENI. V shed 6 bases, J shed 6 bases, and the junction held 2 bases outside the gene matches. DNA for the CDR3: TGTGCCAGCTCTCGGACTAGCGGGAGCAATGAGCAGTTCTTC. Translation: CASSRTSGSNEQFF.

As regards this clone: This sample also contains other DNA sequences that code for the same CDR3. The chain recombines TRBV9 with TRBJ2-3; D not resolved. The CDR3 runs to 15 residues. Looked up from germline, CDR1 is SGDLS and CDR2 is YYNGEE. V lost 0 bases to trimming and J lost 0 bases, with 8 bases between them. CDR3 amino acids: CASSVEGFSTDTQYF. The CDR3 DNA is TGTGCCAGCAGCGTAGAAGGGTTTAGCACAGATACGCAGTATTTT. The full variable domain, with the rest looked up from reference TRBV9 and TRBJ2-3, is DSGVTQTPKHLITATGQRVTLRCSPRSGDLSVYWYQQSLDQGLQFLIQYYNGEERAKGNILERFSAQQFPDLHSELNLSSLELGDSALYFCASSVEGFSTDTQYFGPGTRLTVL.

The chain recombines TRBV7-2 with TRBJ2-2; no firm D call. Trimming pared 3 bases from V and 7 bases from J, leaving 6 bases between. The CDR3 consists of 12 residues. CDR1 is SGHTA, CDR2 FQGNSA, per germline. CDR3 DNA: TGTGCCAGCAGCTTTAGTTTCGGGGAGCTGTTTTTT. It encodes CASSFSFGELFF. Complete variable domain (other parts from reference TRBV7-2 and TRBJ2-2): GAGVSQSPSNKVTEKGKDVELRCDPISGHTALYWYRQSLGQGLEFLIYFQGNSAPDKSGLPSDRFSAERTGGSVSTLTIQRTQQEDSAVYLCASSFSFGELFFGEGSRLTVL.

This clone was counted only a few times. This chain links TRBV29-1 with TRBJ1-1, with D possibly being TRBD1 (6 bases). V gave up 5 bases and J gave up 5 bases, with 9 bases separating them. Germline V gene data show CDR1 as SQVTM and CDR2 as ANQGSEA. The CDR3 is made up of 11 amino acids. CDR3 residues: CSVPGETEAFF. In DNA form, the CDR3 reads TGCAGCGTTCCAGGGGAGACTGAAGCTTTCTTT.

V usage is TRBV19 and J usage is TRBJ2-3; D perhaps matches TRBD1 (5 bases). V was cut by 4 bases and J by 2 bases, with 7 bases left in between. This CDR3 comprises 13 residues. The germline gives CDR1 LNHDA, CDR2 SQIVND (reference sequence). The CDR3 region is CASSKGNTDTQYF. CDR3 sequence (DNA): TGTGCCAGTAGTAAGGGGAACACAGATACGCAGTATTTT. The variable domain in full, with the rest retrieved from reference TRBV19 and TRBJ2-3, is DGGITQSPKYLFRKEGQNVTLSCEQNLNHDAMYWYRQDPGQGLRLIYYSQIVNDFQKGDIAEGYSVSREKKESFPLTVTSAQKNPTAFYLCASSKGNTDTQYFGPGTRLTVL.

The rearrangement uses TRBV19 and TRBJ1-5; the D gene is possibly TRBD1 (5 bases). The V and J ends lost 6 bases and 5 bases respectively, with 8 bases between them. Germline assignment: CDR1 LNHDA and CDR2 SQIVND (reference sequence). The CDR3 has 12 residues. The CDR3 is CASRWGDQPQHF. CDR3 in DNA: TGTGCCAGTAGATGGGGCGATCAGCCCCAGCATTTT.

The chain has TRBV5-4 and TRBJ2-7, with TRBD1 matching 7 bases. The length of the CDR3 is 15 residues. Germline CDR1 is SGHNT and CDR2 is YYREEE (reference sequence). After removal of 3 bases from V and 3 bases from J, the junction contained 9 bases not matched to a gene. The DNA of the CDR3 is TGTGCCAGCAGCTCTGGGACAGCCCCCAACTACGAGCAGTACTTC. As protein: CASSSGTAPNYEQYF. Together with reference TRBV5-4 and TRBJ2-7, the CDR3 gives the full variable domain: ETGVTQSPTHLIKTRGQQVTLRCSSQSGHNTVSWYQQALGQGPQFIFQYYREEENGRGNFPPRFSGLQFPNYSSELNVNALELDDSALYLCASSSGTAPNYEQYFGPGTRLTVT.

This clone was counted once. The chain is built from TRBV28 and TRBJ2-2; the D gene could be TRBD1 or TRBD2 (5 bases each). The CDR3 has 14 amino acids. Deletions cut 6 bases from V and 4 bases from J, with 12 bases between. The germline V gene encodes CDR1 MDHEN and CDR2 SYDVKM. CDR3 in DNA: TGTGCCAGCAGGCGTCTGGGACGCACCGGGGAGCTGTTTTTT. Protein product: CASRRLGRTGELFF.

This clone was seen a few times. The chain is built from TRBV30 and TRBJ1-2, with D uncertain. V lost 6 bases and J 8 bases, leaving 19 bases between the germline ends. The germline V gene encodes CDR1 GTSNPN and CDR2 SVGIG (reference sequence). The CDR3 spans 13 residues. Here the CDR3 reads CACPSWAEIGYTF. The CDR3 region has the DNA TGTGCCTGCCCTTCATGGGCAGAAATCGGCTACACCTTC.

In DNA form, the CDR3 reads TGCGCCAGCAGCTTGGTGGGACAAGCCTACGAGCAGTACTTC. Its translation is CASSLVGQAYEQYF. This chain uses TRBV5-1 with TRBJ2-7, with D possibly being TRBD1 (6 bases). Germline-derived CDR1 and CDR2 are SGHRS and YFSETQ. Trimming took off 0 bases at V and 2 bases at J, with 9 bases between the two ends. The CDR3 has 14 amino acids.

This chain uses TRBV14 with TRBJ2-7; D is unresolved. Trimming pared 1 base from V and 0 bases from J, leaving 7 bases between. The CDR3 runs 14 residues. Germline CDR1 is SGHDN and CDR2 is FVKESK. The CDR3 DNA reads as TGTGCCAGCAGCCAAGGTGGTTACTCCTACGAGCAGTACTTC. It encodes CASSQGGYSYEQYF.

The J gene is TRBJ2-2, the V gene TRBV28; either TRBD1 or TRBD2 may supply D (5 bases each). The V and J ends lost 0 bases and 8 bases respectively, with 16 bases between them. The CDR3 spans 16 residues. Germline-derived CDR1 and CDR2 are MDHEN and SYDVKM. In nucleotides, the CDR3 is TGTGCCAGCAGTTTATGGACAGCCGGGGAGTTTGGGGAGCTGTTTTTT. Protein sequence: CASSLWTAGEFGELFF.

The rearrangement joins TRBV11-2 to TRBJ2-3; D ambiguous. CDR1 and CDR2 (germline): SGHAT, FQNNGV. Trimming took 1 base from V and 2 from J, leaving 13 bases between them. The CDR3 runs to 16 residues. The CDR3 spells CASSLGAEPSTDTQYF. CDR3 sequence (DNA): TGTGCCAGCAGCTTAGGTGCGGAACCTTCCACAGATACGCAGTATTTT.

The V call is TRBV29-1, the J call TRBJ2-4; D is unclear. CDR3 length: 13 amino acids. Germline CDR1 and CDR2: SQVTM and ANQGSEA. V lost 4 bases to trimming and J lost 3 bases, with 10 bases between them. In DNA, the CDR3 is TGCAGCGTTGCCGCACAGCTCAAAAACATTCAGTACTTC. This translates into CSVAAQLKNIQYF.

The table lists this clone with a count of one. The J gene is TRBJ2-1, the V gene TRBV5-8; the D is unclear. The V end lost 0 bases, the J end lost 4 bases, and 11 bases lay between the germline ends. Per the germline V gene, CDR1 is SGHTS and CDR2 is YDEGEE. This CDR3 is 15 amino acids long. This CDR3 is CASSLGSSLYNEQFF. CDR3 sequence (DNA): TGTGCCAGCAGCTTGGGCAGTAGTCTATACAATGAGCAGTTCTTC. Using reference TRBV5-8 and TRBJ2-1 for the parts outside the CDR3, the full variable domain is EAGVTQSPTHLIKTRGQQATLRCSPISGHTSVYWYQQALGLGLQFLLWYDEGEERNRGNFPPRFSGRQFPNYSSELNVNALELEDSALYLCASSLGSSLYNEQFFGPGTRLTVL.

A word on this clone: The conserved final phenylalanine or tryptophan is absent from the CDR3, which likely points to a read error. Because the CDR3's place on the DNA is in doubt, the DNA is left out and the CDR3 is given as listed by TCRdb. The V and J genes are TRBV28 and TRBJ2-7; the table's TRBD1 call for D was not verified on the DNA. The V gene's germline CDR1 is MDHEN and CDR2 SYDVKM. The CDR3 is 12 amino acids in total, end residues counted. The CDR3 loop reads CASSSSGQGISL.

The chain links TRBV2 to TRBJ2-1; 11 bases align to TRBD1. CDR1 and CDR2 from the germline V gene are SNHLY and FYNNEI. This CDR3 comprises 17 residues. Trimming cost V 5 bases and J 3 bases; bases outside gene matches: 9. The DNA for the CDR3 is TGTGCCAGCAGTCCCCATATCGGGACAGGGGGCTACAATGAGCAGTTCTTC. Protein product: CASSPHIGTGGYNEQFF.